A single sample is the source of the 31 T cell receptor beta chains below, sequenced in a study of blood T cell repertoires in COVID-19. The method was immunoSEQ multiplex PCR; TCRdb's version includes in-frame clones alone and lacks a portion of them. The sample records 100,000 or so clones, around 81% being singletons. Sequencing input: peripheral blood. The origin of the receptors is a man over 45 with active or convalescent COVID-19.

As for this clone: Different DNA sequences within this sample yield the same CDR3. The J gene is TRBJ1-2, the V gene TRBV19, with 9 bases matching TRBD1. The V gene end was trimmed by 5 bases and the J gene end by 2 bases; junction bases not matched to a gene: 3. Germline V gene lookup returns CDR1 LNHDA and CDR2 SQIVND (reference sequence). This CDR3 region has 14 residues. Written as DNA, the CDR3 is TGTGCCAGTAGTGCTGGACAGGGGAACTATGGCTACACCTTC. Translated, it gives CASSAGQGNYGYTF.

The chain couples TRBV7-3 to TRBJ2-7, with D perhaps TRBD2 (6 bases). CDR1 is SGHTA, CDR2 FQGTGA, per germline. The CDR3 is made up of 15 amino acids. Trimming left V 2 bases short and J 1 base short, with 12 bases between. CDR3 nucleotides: TGTGCCAGCAGCTTAGACGCGGGAAGTTCCTACGAGCAGTACTTC. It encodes CASSLDAGSSYEQYF.

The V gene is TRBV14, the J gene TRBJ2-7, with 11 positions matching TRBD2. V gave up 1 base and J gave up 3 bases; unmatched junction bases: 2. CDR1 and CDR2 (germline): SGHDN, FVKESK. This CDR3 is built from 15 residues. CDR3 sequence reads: CASSQGLAGLYEQYF. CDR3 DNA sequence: TGTGCCAGCAGCCAAGGACTAGCGGGGCTCTACGAGCAGTACTTC.

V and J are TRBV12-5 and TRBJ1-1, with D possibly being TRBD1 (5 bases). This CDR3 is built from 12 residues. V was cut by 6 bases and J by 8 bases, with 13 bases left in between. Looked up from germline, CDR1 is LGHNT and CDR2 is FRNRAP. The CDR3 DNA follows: TGTGCTAGTGGCCTACAGGCGGGGGAAGCTTTCTTT. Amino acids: CASGLQAGEAFF.

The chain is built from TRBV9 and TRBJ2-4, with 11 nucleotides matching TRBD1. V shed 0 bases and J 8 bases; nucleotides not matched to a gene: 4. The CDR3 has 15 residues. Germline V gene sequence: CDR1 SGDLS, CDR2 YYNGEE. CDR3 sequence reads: CASSVDGTGGYIQYF. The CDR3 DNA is TGTGCCAGCAGCGTAGACGGGACAGGGGGTTACATTCAGTACTTC.

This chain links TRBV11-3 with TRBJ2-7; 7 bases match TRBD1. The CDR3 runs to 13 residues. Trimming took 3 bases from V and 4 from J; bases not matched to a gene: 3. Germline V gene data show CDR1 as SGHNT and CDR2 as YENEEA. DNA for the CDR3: TGTGCCAGCAGCTTGGACAGGTTTTACGAGCAGTACTTC. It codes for CASSLDRFYEQYF. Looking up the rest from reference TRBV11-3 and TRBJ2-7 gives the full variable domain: EAGVVQSPRYKIIEKKQPVAFWCNPISGHNTLYWYLQNLGQGPELLIRYENEEAVDDSQLPKDRFSAERLKGVDSTLKIQPAELGDSAVYLCASSLDRFYEQYFGPGTRLTVT.

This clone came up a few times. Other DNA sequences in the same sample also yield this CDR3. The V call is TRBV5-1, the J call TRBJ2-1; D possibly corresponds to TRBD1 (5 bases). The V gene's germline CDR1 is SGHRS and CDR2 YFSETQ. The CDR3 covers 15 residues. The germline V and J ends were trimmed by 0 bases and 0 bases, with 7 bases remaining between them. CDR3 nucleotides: TGCGCCAGCAGCTTGGGGCAGGGCTCCTACAATGAGCAGTTCTTC. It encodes CASSLGQGSYNEQFF.

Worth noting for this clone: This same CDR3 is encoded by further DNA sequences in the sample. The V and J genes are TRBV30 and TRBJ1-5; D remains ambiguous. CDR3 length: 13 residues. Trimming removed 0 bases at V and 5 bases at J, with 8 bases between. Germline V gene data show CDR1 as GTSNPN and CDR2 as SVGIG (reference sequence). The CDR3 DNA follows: TGTGCCTGGAGTGTAATGAGGGATCAGCCCCAGCATTTT. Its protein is CAWSVMRDQPQHF.

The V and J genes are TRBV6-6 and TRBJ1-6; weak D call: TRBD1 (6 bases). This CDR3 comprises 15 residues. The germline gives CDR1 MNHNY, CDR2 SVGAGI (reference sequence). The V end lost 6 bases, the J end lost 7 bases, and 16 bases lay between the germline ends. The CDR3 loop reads CASSKNRAWNSPLHF. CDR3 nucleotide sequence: TGTGCCAGCAGCAAAAACAGGGCTTGGAATTCACCCCTCCACTTT.

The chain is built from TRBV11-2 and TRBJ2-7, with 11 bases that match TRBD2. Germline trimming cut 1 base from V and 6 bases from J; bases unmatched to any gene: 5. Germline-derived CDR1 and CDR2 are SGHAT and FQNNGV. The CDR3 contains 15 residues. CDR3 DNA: TGTGCCAGCAGCTTAGTAGCGGGAGGGGGCCTCGAGCAGTACTTC. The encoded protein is CASSLVAGGGLEQYF.

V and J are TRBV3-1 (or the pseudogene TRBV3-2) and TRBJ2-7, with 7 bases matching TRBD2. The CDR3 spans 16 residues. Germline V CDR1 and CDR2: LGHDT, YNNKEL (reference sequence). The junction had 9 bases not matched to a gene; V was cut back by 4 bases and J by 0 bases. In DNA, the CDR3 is TGTGCCAGCAGCCGTTCTCTAGCGGTTAGCTCCTACGAGCAGTACTTC. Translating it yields CASSRSLAVSSYEQYF.

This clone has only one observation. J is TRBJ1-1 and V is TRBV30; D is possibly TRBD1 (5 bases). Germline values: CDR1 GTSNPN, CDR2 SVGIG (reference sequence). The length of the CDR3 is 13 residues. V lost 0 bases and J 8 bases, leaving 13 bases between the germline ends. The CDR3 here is CAWSVPGRREAFF. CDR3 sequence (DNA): TGTGCCTGGAGTGTCCCAGGGAGGAGAGAAGCTTTCTTT.

The chain's CDR3 is CASTKSGRSEQYF. CDR3 DNA: TGTGCCAGCACCAAAAGCGGGAGAAGCGAGCAGTACTTC. The V call is TRBV6-5, the J call TRBJ2-7, with 8 bases matching TRBD2. Unmatched junction bases numbered 8, after V lost 7 bases and J lost 6 bases. The CDR3 spans 13 residues. The germline gives CDR1 MNHEY, CDR2 SVGAGI.

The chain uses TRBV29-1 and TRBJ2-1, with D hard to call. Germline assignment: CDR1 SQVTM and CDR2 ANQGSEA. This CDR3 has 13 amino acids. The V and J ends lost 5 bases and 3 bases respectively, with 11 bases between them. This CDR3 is CSVMEWNYNEQFF. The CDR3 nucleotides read TGCAGCGTTATGGAGTGGAACTACAATGAGCAGTTCTTC.

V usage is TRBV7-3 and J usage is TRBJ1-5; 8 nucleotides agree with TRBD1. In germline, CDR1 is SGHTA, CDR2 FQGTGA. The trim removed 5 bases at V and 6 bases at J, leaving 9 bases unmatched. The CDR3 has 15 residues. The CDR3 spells CASSSLQGAGQPQHF. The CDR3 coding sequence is TGTGCCAGCAGCAGCCTCCAGGGGGCGGGTCAGCCCCAGCATTTT.

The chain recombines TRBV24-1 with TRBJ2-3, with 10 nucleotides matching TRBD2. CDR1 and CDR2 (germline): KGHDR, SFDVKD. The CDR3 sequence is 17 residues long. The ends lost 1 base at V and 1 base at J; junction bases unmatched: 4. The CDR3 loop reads CATSDLAGTSGTDTQYF. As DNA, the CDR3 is TGTGCCACCAGTGATTTAGCCGGGACTAGCGGCACAGATACGCAGTATTTT.

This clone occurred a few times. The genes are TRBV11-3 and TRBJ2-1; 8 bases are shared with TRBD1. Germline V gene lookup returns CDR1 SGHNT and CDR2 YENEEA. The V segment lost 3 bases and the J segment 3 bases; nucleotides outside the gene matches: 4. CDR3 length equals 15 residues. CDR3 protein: CASSFQGAVYNEQFF. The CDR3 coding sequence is TGTGCCAGCAGCTTCCAGGGGGCGGTCTACAATGAGCAGTTCTTC. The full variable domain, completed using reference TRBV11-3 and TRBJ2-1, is EAGVVQSPRYKIIEKKQPVAFWCNPISGHNTLYWYLQNLGQGPELLIRYENEEAVDDSQLPKDRFSAERLKGVDSTLKIQPAELGDSAVYLCASSFQGAVYNEQFFGPGTRLTVL.

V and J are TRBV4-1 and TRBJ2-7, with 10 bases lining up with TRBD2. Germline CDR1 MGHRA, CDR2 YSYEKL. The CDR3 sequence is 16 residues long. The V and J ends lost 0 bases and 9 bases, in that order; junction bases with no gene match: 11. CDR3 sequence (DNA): TGCGCCAGCAGCCAAGATCTGGCGCTAGCGGGAGACGCGCAGTACTTC. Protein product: CASSQDLALAGDAQYF.

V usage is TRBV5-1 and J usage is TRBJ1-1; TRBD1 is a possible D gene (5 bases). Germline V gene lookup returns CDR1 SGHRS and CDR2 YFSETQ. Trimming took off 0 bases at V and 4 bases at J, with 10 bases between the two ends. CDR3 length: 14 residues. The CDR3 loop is CASSLDLGGTEAFF. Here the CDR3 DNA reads TGCGCCAGCAGCTTGGATTTGGGGGGCACTGAAGCTTTCTTT. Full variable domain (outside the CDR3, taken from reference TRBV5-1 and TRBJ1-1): KAGVTQTPRYLIKTRGQQVTLSCSPISGHRSVSWYQQTPGQGLQFLFEYFSETQRNKGNFPGRFSGRQFSNSRSEMNVSTLELGDSALYLCASSLDLGGTEAFFGQGTRLTVV.

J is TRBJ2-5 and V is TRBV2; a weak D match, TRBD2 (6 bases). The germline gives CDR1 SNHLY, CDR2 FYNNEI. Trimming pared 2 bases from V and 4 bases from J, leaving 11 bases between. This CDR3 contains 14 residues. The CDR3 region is CASSEITSLETQYF. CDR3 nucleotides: TGTGCCAGCAGTGAAATAACTAGCCTAGAGACCCAGTACTTC. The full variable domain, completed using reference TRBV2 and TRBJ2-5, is EPEVTQTPSHQVTQMGQEVILRCVPISNHLYFYWYRQILGQKVEFLVSFYNNEISEKSEIFDDQFSVERPDGSNFTLKIRSTKLEDSAMYFCASSEITSLETQYFGPGTRLLVL.

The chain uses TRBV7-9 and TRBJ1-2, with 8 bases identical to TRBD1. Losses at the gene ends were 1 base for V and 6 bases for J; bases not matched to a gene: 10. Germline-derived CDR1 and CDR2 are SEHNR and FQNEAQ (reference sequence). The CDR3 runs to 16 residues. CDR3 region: CASSLGSTRQGNGYTF. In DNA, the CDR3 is TGTGCCAGCAGCTTAGGATCGACGAGACAGGGGAATGGCTACACCTTC.

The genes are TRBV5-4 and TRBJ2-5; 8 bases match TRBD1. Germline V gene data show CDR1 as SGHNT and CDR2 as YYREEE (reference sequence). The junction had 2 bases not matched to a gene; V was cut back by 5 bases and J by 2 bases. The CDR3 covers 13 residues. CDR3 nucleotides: TGTGCCAGCAGTACAGGGGGGCAAGAGACCCAGTACTTC. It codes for CASSTGGQETQYF.

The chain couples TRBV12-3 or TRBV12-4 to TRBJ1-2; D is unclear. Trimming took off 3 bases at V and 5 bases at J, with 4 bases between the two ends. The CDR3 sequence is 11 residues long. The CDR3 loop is CASSFNYGYTF. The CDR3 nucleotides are TGTGCCAGCAGTTTTAATTATGGCTACACCTTC.

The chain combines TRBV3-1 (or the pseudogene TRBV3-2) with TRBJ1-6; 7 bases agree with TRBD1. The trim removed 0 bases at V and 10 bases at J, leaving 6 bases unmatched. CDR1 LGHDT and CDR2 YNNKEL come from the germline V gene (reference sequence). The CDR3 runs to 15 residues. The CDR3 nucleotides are TGTGCCAGCAGCCAAGACTGGACAGGCCACTCACCCCTCCACTTT. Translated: CASSQDWTGHSPLHF.

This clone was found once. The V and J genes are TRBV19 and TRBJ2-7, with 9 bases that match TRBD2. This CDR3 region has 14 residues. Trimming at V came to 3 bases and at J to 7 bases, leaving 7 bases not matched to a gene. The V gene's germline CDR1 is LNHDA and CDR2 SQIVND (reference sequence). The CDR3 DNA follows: TGTGCCAGTAGTATGCTACTAGCGGGTCGGGAGCAGTACTTC. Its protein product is CASSMLLAGREQYF.

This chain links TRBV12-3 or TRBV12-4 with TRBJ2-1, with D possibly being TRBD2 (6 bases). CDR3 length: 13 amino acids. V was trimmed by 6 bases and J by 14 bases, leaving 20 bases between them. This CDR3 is CASSWDRQREEFF. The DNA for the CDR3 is TGTGCCAGCAGCTGGGATCGACAGAGGGAGGAGTTCTTC.

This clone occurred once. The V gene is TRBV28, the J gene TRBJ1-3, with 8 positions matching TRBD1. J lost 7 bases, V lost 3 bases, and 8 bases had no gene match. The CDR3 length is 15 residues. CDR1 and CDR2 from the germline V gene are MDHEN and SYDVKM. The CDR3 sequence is CASSFPGGAWNTIYF. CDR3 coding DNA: TGTGCCAGCAGTTTCCCAGGGGGCGCTTGGAACACCATATATTTT. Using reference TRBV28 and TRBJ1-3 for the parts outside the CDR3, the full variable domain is DVKVTQSSRYLVKRTGEKVFLECVQDMDHENMFWYRQDPGLGLRLIYFSYDVKMKEKGDIPEGYSVSREKKERFSLILESASTNQTSMYLCASSFPGGAWNTIYFGEGSWLTVV.

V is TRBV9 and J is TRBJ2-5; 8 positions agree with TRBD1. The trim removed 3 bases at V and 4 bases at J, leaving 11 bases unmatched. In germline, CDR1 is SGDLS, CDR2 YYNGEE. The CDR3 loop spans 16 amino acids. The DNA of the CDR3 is TGTGCCAGCAGCGCCCCCCTTGCAGGGGGCCTAGAGACCCAGTACTTC. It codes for CASSAPLAGGLETQYF.

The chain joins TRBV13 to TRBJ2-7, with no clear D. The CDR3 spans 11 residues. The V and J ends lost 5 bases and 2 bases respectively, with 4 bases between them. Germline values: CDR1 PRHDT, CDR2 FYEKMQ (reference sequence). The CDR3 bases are TGTGCCAGCAGCGGGCCCTACGAGCAGTACTTC. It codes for CASSGPYEQYF.

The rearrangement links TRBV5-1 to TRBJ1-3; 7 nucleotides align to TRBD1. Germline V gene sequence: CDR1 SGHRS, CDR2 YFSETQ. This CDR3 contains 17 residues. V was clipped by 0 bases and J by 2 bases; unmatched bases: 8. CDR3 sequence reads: CASSLGQQGSPGNTIYF. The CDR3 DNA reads TGCGCCAGCAGCTTGGGTCAACAGGGGTCGCCTGGAAACACCATATATTTT.

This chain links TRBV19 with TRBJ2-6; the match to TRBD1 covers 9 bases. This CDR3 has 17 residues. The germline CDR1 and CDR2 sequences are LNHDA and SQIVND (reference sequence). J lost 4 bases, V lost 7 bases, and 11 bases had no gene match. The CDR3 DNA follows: TGTGCCAGTACGAGGCAGACAGGGGGGAGCGGGGCCAACGTCCTGACTTTC. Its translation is CASTRQTGGSGANVLTF.